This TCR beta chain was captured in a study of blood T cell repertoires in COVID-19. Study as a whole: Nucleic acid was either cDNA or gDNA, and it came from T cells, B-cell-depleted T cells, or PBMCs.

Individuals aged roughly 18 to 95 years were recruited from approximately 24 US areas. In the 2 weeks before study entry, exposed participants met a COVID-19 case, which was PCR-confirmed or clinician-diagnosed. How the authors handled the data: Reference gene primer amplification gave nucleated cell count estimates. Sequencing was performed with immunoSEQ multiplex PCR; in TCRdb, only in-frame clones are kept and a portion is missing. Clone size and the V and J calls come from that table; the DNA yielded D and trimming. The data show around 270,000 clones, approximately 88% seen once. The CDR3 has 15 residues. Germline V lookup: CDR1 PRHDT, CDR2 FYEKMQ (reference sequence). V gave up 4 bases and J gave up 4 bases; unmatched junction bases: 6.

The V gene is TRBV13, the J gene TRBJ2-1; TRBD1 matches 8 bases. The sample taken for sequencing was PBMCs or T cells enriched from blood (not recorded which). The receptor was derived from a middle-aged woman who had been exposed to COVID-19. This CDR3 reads CASSSDRGGYNEQFF. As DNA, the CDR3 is TGTGCCAGCAGCTCCGACAGGGGAGGTTACAATGAGCAGTTCTTC.